A selection of T cell receptor beta chains follows, all from one sample in a study of blood T cell repertoires in COVID-19. Libraries were prepared by immunoSEQ multiplex PCR; TCRdb keeps only in-frame clonotypes and omits some of them. The profile shows about 160,000 clones, roughly 90% of them singletons. The source material was peripheral blood. The source is a man in his 60s with active or convalescent COVID-19. CDR3s include the opening cysteine and the closing phenylalanine or tryptophan. D genes are given only for firm matches. Some rows mark clone size as missing; the rest say once, few, many or name a class of expanded clone.

J gene: TRBJ2-1; V gene: TRBV2; D gene: NA; clone size: NA; CDR3 length: 13; CDR3 DNA: TGTGCCAGCAGGAACTCCCTCCCCGGTGAGCAGTTCTTC; CDR3 protein: CASRNSLPGEQFF
J gene: TRBJ1-3; V gene: TRBV10-1; D gene: TRBD1; clone size: NA; CDR3 length: 15; CDR3 DNA: TGCGCCAGCAGCGGGGACAGGTCGGGAGGAAACACCATATATTTT; CDR3 protein: CASSGDRSGGNTIYF
J gene: TRBJ1-6; V gene: TRBV19; D gene: NA; clone size: NA; CDR3 length: 13; CDR3 DNA: TGTGCCAGTAGTAGGGATCGGGGTTCACCCCTCCACTTT; CDR3 protein: CASSRDRGSPLHF
J gene: TRBJ1-1; V gene: TRBV30; D gene: NA; clone size: NA; CDR3 length: 12; CDR3 DNA: TGTGCCTGGACCACAGGGAGGGCTGAAGCTTTCTTT; CDR3 protein: CAWTTGRAEAFF
J gene: TRBJ2-2; V gene: TRBV7-2; D gene: TRBD2; clone size: NA; CDR3 length: 16; CDR3 DNA: TGTGCCAGCAGGTCGTCGGGGGGGGCGAACACCGGGGAGCTGTTTTTT; CDR3 protein: CASRSSGGANTGELFF
J gene: TRBJ2-3; V gene: TRBV5-1; D gene: NA; clone size: NA; CDR3 length: 14; CDR3 DNA: TGCGCCAGCAGCTCGGGACTCGGCACAGATACGCAGTATTTT; CDR3 protein: CASSSGLGTDTQYF
J gene: TRBJ1-1; V gene: TRBV6-1; D gene: NA; clone size: NA; CDR3 length: 16; CDR3 DNA: TGTGCCAGCAGTGAAATTCCCACCACGGGGAAGGCTGAAGCTTTCTTT; CDR3 protein: CASSEIPTTGKAEAFF
J gene: TRBJ1-3; V gene: TRBV6-5; D gene: TRBD1; clone size: NA; CDR3 length: 15; CDR3 DNA: TGTGCCAGCAGTTACTCACAGGGGGGTGGAAACACCATATATTTT; CDR3 protein: CASSYSQGGGNTIYF
J gene: TRBJ2-7; V gene: TRBV6-2/TRBV6-3; D gene: NA; clone size: NA; CDR3 length: 15; CDR3 DNA: TGTGCCAGCAGTTTACTGGACAGTGTGTCCTACGAGCAGTACTTC; CDR3 protein: CASSLLDSVSYEQYF
J gene: TRBJ1-6; V gene: TRBV7-9; D gene: NA; clone size: NA; CDR3 length: 14; CDR3 DNA: TGTGCCAGCAGCCCAAACGACTTCTATTCACCCCTCCACTTT; CDR3 protein: CASSPNDFYSPLHF
J gene: TRBJ1-4; V gene: TRBV19; D gene: TRBD1; clone size: NA; CDR3 length: 15; CDR3 DNA: TGTGCCAGTGGGACAGGAATACCAACTAATGAAAAACTGTTTTTT; CDR3 protein: CASGTGIPTNEKLFF
J gene: TRBJ2-1; V gene: TRBV2; D gene: TRBD2; clone size: NA; CDR3 length: 17; CDR3 DNA: TGTGCCAGCAGTGAAACTGGTAGCGGGGGGGCTTCAAATGAGCAGTTCTTC; CDR3 protein: CASSETGSGGASNEQFF
J gene: TRBJ1-2; V gene: TRBV6-1; D gene: TRBD1; clone size: NA; CDR3 length: 18; CDR3 DNA: TGTGCCAGCAGTGACCGACAGGGGGCCAGTCTCCCTTTCTATGGCTACACCTTC; CDR3 protein: CASSDRQGASLPFYGYTF
J gene: TRBJ2-3; V gene: TRBV5-1; D gene: NA; clone size: NA; CDR3 length: 17; CDR3 DNA: TGCGCCAGCAGCCACCGGGGTAGCGTCGGATTTTTGGATACGCAGTATTTT; CDR3 protein: CASSHRGSVGFLDTQYF
J gene: TRBJ1-6; V gene: TRBV7-9; D gene: NA; clone size: NA; CDR3 length: 14; CDR3 DNA: TGTGCCAGCAGCTTAAACCGGGGAAATTCACCCCTCCACTTT; CDR3 protein: CASSLNRGNSPLHF
J gene: TRBJ1-2; V gene: TRBV6-5; D gene: NA; clone size: NA; CDR3 length: 14; CDR3 DNA: TGTGCCAGCAGTTACTCCTCCGCTAACTATGGCTACACCTTC; CDR3 protein: CASSYSSANYGYTF
J gene: TRBJ1-4; V gene: TRBV10-2; D gene: TRBD1; clone size: NA; CDR3 length: 15; CDR3 DNA: TGCGCCAGCAGTGAGTCAGGGGGCCTTAATGAAAAACTGTTTTTT; CDR3 protein: CASSESGGLNEKLFF
J gene: TRBJ1-1; V gene: TRBV2; D gene: NA; clone size: NA; CDR3 length: 12; CDR3 DNA: TGTGCCAGCAGAACCCAAGGGGCTGAAGCTTTCTTT; CDR3 protein: CASRTQGAEAFF
J gene: TRBJ2-7; V gene: TRBV27; D gene: NA; clone size: NA; CDR3 length: 15; CDR3 DNA: TGTGCCAGCAGTTTAGCGACAAGGGGGACCTACGAGCAGTACTTC; CDR3 protein: CASSLATRGTYEQYF
J gene: TRBJ2-2; V gene: TRBV5-1; D gene: NA; clone size: NA; CDR3 length: 18; CDR3 DNA: TGCGCCAGCAGCTACGGTCCTTACAGGGTAGAAAACACCGGGGAGCTGTTTTTT; CDR3 protein: CASSYGPYRVENTGELFF
J gene: TRBJ2-7; V gene: TRBV10-2; D gene: NA; clone size: NA; CDR3 length: 14; CDR3 DNA: TGCGCCAGCGCCGGGACTCCCAGATCCTACGAGCAGTACTTC; CDR3 protein: CASAGTPRSYEQYF
J gene: TRBJ1-1; V gene: TRBV5-1; D gene: TRBD1; clone size: NA; CDR3 length: 14; CDR3 DNA: TGCGCCAGCAGCCTGGGACAGGGAACAAGTGAAGCTTTCTTT; CDR3 protein: CASSLGQGTSEAFF
J gene: TRBJ2-1; V gene: TRBV28; D gene: TRBD2; clone size: NA; CDR3 length: 17; CDR3 DNA: TGTGCCAGCAGTTTATGGCGGGAGACTATCTCCTACAATGAGCAGTTCTTC; CDR3 protein: CASSLWRETISYNEQFF
J gene: TRBJ1-2; V gene: TRBV3-1/TRBV3-2; D gene: NA; clone size: few; CDR3 length: 13; CDR3 DNA: TGTGCCAGCAGCCCTCTTCATAGAACCGGGTGCACCTTC; CDR3 protein: CASSPLHRTGCTF
J gene: TRBJ1-4; V gene: TRBV4-1; D gene: NA; clone size: NA; CDR3 length: 15; CDR3 DNA: TGCGCCAGCAGCCAACCAGGATCGACAGTTGAAAAACTGTTTTTT; CDR3 protein: CASSQPGSTVEKLFF
J gene: TRBJ2-5; V gene: TRBV14; D gene: NA; clone size: NA; CDR3 length: 17; CDR3 DNA: TGTGCCAGCAGCCAGTTGTGGGGCGGCTCCAGCGCCCTGAACCAGTACTTC; CDR3 protein: CASSQLWGGSSALNQYF
J gene: TRBJ1-4; V gene: TRBV5-5; D gene: NA; clone size: few; CDR3 length: 15; CDR3 DNA: TGTGCCAGCAGCGCCGGGACAACAACTAATGAAAAACTGTTTTTT; CDR3 protein: CASSAGTTTNEKLFF
J gene: TRBJ2-7; V gene: TRBV6-5; D gene: NA; clone size: NA; CDR3 length: 14; CDR3 DNA: TGTGCCAGCAGTCCCCCCCCAGGGACCTACGAGCAGTACTTC; CDR3 protein: CASSPPPGTYEQYF
J gene: TRBJ2-7; V gene: TRBV5-5; D gene: NA; clone size: NA; CDR3 length: 13; CDR3 DNA: TGTGCCAGCTCACCGGGAGATCTTTTTGAGCAGTACTTC; CDR3 protein: CASSPGDLFEQYF
J gene: TRBJ1-1; V gene: TRBV5-1; D gene: TRBD1; clone size: NA; CDR3 length: 16; CDR3 DNA: TGCGCCAGCAGCCTATCGGGACAGGGGCTGAACACTGAAGCTTTCTTT; CDR3 protein: CASSLSGQGLNTEAFF
J gene: TRBJ2-1; V gene: TRBV6-5; D gene: NA; clone size: NA; CDR3 length: 13; CDR3 DNA: TGTGCCAGCACCGACGGGGGAGTCAATGAGCAGTTCTTC; CDR3 protein: CASTDGGVNEQFF
J gene: TRBJ2-2; V gene: TRBV5-1; D gene: TRBD1; clone size: NA; CDR3 length: 17; CDR3 DNA: TGCGCCAGCAGCTTGGCGACGGGACAGGGGGCAACCGGGGAGCTGTTTTTT; CDR3 protein: CASSLATGQGATGELFF
J gene: TRBJ2-3; V gene: TRBV19; D gene: TRBD1; clone size: NA; CDR3 length: 15; CDR3 DNA: TGTGCCAGTAGCGCCGGGACAGGGGTAACAGATACGCAGTATTTT; CDR3 protein: CASSAGTGVTDTQYF
J gene: TRBJ1-1; V gene: TRBV27; D gene: NA; clone size: NA; CDR3 length: 13; CDR3 DNA: TGTGCCAGCAGACGGGTCGGGGGCACTGAAGCTTTCTTT; CDR3 protein: CASRRVGGTEAFF
J gene: TRBJ1-1; V gene: TRBV7-2; D gene: NA; clone size: NA; CDR3 length: 12; CDR3 DNA: TGTGCCAGCAGCCCCTATGGGGGCAGGGCTTTCTTT; CDR3 protein: CASSPYGGRAFF
J gene: TRBJ1-2; V gene: TRBV19; D gene: NA; clone size: NA; CDR3 length: 16; CDR3 DNA: TGTGCCAGTAGTATCGCGGGACTCCAAGCTAACTATGGCTACACCTTC; CDR3 protein: CASSIAGLQANYGYTF
J gene: TRBJ2-3; V gene: TRBV12-3/TRBV12-4; D gene: NA; clone size: NA; CDR3 length: 13; CDR3 DNA: TGTGCCAGCAGTTTATCAGGCACAGATACGCAGTATTTT; CDR3 protein: CASSLSGTDTQYF
J gene: TRBJ1-1; V gene: TRBV11-2; D gene: TRBD1; clone size: NA; CDR3 length: 14; CDR3 DNA: TGTGCCAGCAGCTTGGACAGGGGTGGCACTGAAGCTTTCTTT; CDR3 protein: CASSLDRGGTEAFF
J gene: TRBJ2-5; V gene: TRBV6-6; D gene: TRBD2; clone size: NA; CDR3 length: 15; CDR3 DNA: TGTGCCAGCATATATGCTAGCGGGAGTAGAGAGACCCAGTACTTC; CDR3 protein: CASIYASGSRETQYF